These 16 T cell receptor beta chains were all obtained from the same sample, sequenced in a study of blood T cell repertoires in COVID-19. Measured with immunoSEQ multiplex PCR; TCRdb has only the in-frame clones, and not every one. The table records about 140,000 clones, around 82% of them present only once. The sequenced sample consisted of peripheral blood. The source of these receptors is a woman aged 60-75 years with acute or convalescent COVID-19.

The count of this clone is one. CDR3 loop: CSVEDLVAVGGSNEQFF. The CDR3 coding sequence is TGCAGCGTTGAAGATCTTGTTGCAGTTGGAGGGAGCAATGAGCAGTTCTTC. V is TRBV29-1 and J is TRBJ2-1; TRBD2 is a possible D gene (6 bases). Trimming cost V 0 bases and J 6 bases, with 21 bases left between them. CDR3 size: 17 residues. In germline, CDR1 is SQVTM, CDR2 ANQGSEA.

The chain is built from TRBV25-1 and TRBJ1-1; TRBD1 agrees at 8 bases. CDR1 and CDR2 from the germline V gene are MGHDK and SYGVNS. The V and J ends lost 8 bases and 5 bases, in that order; junction bases with no gene match: 7. The CDR3 runs to 13 residues. The CDR3 nucleotides are TGTGCCAGCTCCTGGACAGGGCGGACTGAAGCTTTCTTT. It translates to CASSWTGRTEAFF.

This rearrangement joins TRBV6-5 to TRBJ2-7, with 8 positions matching TRBD1. CDR1 is MNHEY and CDR2 is SVGAGI in the germline V gene. CDR3 length: 12 residues. The J segment lost 7 bases and the V segment lost 9 bases, leaving 8 bases of the junction unmatched. CDR3 coding DNA: TGTGCCAGTCGGACAGGGTTATGGGAGCAGTACTTC. Translating it yields CASRTGLWEQYF.

The rearrangement uses TRBV5-8 and TRBJ1-4, with D possibly being TRBD1 (5 bases). CDR1 is SGHTS and CDR2 is YDEGEE in the germline V gene. This CDR3 is 16 amino acids long. V was pared by 3 bases and J by 7 bases, with 19 bases between. The CDR3 coding sequence is TGTGCCAGCAGCTATTGGTCGTGGGGGGGGATTGAAAAACTGTTTTTT. This codes for CASSYWSWGGIEKLFF.

The rearrangement links TRBV28 to TRBJ1-5, with no clear D. V was cut by 4 bases and J by 0 bases, with 10 bases left in between. The V gene's germline CDR1 is MDHEN and CDR2 SYDVKM. This CDR3 is built from 15 residues. The CDR3 DNA sequence: TGTGCCAGCAGTTCGGTCTCCTATAGCAATCAGCCCCAGCATTTT. Protein sequence: CASSSVSYSNQPQHF. Drawing the rest from reference TRBV28 and TRBJ1-5, the complete variable domain is DVKVTQSSRYLVKRTGEKVFLECVQDMDHENMFWYRQDPGLGLRLIYFSYDVKMKEKGDIPEGYSVSREKKERFSLILESASTNQTSMYLCASSSVSYSNQPQHFGDGTRLSIL.

V gene TRBV28 combines with J gene TRBJ2-6, with 9 bases lining up with TRBD1. Trimming took 3 bases from V and 2 from J; bases not matched to a gene: 8. CDR1 and CDR2 (germline): MDHEN, SYDVKM. CDR3 length: 18 amino acids. The CDR3 DNA is TGTGCCAGCAGTTTTGGGGGACAGGGAGTACCTGGGGCCAACGTCCTGACTTTC. Translation: CASSFGGQGVPGANVLTF. Together with reference TRBV28 and TRBJ2-6, the CDR3 gives the full variable domain: DVKVTQSSRYLVKRTGEKVFLECVQDMDHENMFWYRQDPGLGLRLIYFSYDVKMKEKGDIPEGYSVSREKKERFSLILESASTNQTSMYLCASSFGGQGVPGANVLTFGAGSRLTVL.

Only one count was recorded for this clone. CDR3 sequence: CASSLADYGQTLSTFYGYTF. CDR3 DNA sequence: TGCGCCAGCAGCTTGGCTGATTATGGACAGACGCTTTCCACCTTTTATGGCTACACCTTC. The V gene is TRBV5-1, the J gene TRBJ1-2; the D gene is possibly TRBD1 (6 bases). The CDR3 consists of 20 residues. Germline V lookup: CDR1 SGHRS, CDR2 YFSETQ. V lost 0 bases and J lost 5, with 29 bases in between.

The genes are TRBV5-1 and TRBJ2-1, with 7 bases lining up with TRBD1. The junction had 10 bases not matched to a gene; V was cut back by 4 bases and J by 0 bases. The CDR3 consists of 17 residues. Per the germline V gene, CDR1 is SGHRS and CDR2 is YFSETQ. Written as DNA, the CDR3 is TGCGCCAGCAGCGTCGGACAGGCTCCTTTCTCCTACAATGAGCAGTTCTTC. Its protein is CASSVGQAPFSYNEQFF.

A single count supports this clone. The chain has TRBV6-1 and TRBJ1-3; 7 bases match TRBD1. This CDR3 has 15 amino acids. Germline assignment: CDR1 MNHNS and CDR2 SASEGT. V lost 6 bases, J lost 2 bases, and 7 bases stayed unmatched. CDR3 region: CASRTQGGPGNTIYF. CDR3 nucleotides: TGTGCCAGCAGAACTCAGGGGGGACCTGGAAACACCATATATTTT.

The gene calls are TRBV28 and TRBJ1-1; a weak D match, TRBD1 (6 bases). The V end was cut by 3 bases, the J end by 4 bases, with 15 bases between. Germline V lookup: CDR1 MDHEN, CDR2 SYDVKM. The CDR3 is 15 residues long. The CDR3, as DNA: TGTGCCAGCAGTTTTGCGGGGGGGCAAGTCACTGAAGCTTTCTTT. This sequence encodes CASSFAGGQVTEAFF.

The chain links TRBV7-3 to TRBJ2-1; the match to TRBD2 covers 10 bases. The CDR3 totals 15 residues. Germline loops: CDR1 SGHTA, CDR2 FQGTGA. The J segment lost 5 bases and the V segment lost 2 bases, leaving 3 bases of the junction unmatched. This CDR3 is CASSLWGTSDNEQFF. Here the CDR3 DNA reads TGTGCCAGCAGCTTATGGGGGACTAGCGACAATGAGCAGTTCTTC.

The CDR3: CASQWGEAGGRNEQFF. The CDR3 DNA reads TGCGCCAGCCAGTGGGGGGAGGCAGGGGGACGCAATGAGCAGTTCTTC. V gene TRBV10-2 combines with J gene TRBJ2-1, with a tentative D call TRBD1 (7 bases). Germline assignment: CDR1 WSHSY and CDR2 SAAADI. The V gene lost 8 bases and the J gene lost 6 bases, with 23 bases spanning the gap. CDR3 size: 16 residues.

This chain joins TRBV27 and TRBJ1-5; tentatively, D is TRBD1 (5 bases). This CDR3 is built from 17 residues. V dropped 7 bases and J dropped 5 bases, with 24 bases sitting between them. Per the germline V gene, CDR1 is MNHEY and CDR2 is SMNVEV (reference sequence). CDR3 in amino acids: CASITGGGIRPHQPQHF. For the CDR3, the DNA is TGTGCCAGCATTACTGGTGGGGGGATCCGGCCCCATCAGCCCCAGCATTTT.

The chain joins TRBV7-3 to TRBJ1-5; perhaps TRBD1 as D (5 bases). The CDR3 totals 14 residues. Per germline, CDR1 SGHTA and CDR2 FQGTGA. V shed 3 bases and J shed 0 bases, with 6 bases lying between them. The CDR3, as DNA: TGTGCCAGCAGCTTCCAGGGTAGCAATCAGCCCCAGCATTTT. The encoded protein is CASSFQGSNQPQHF. The full variable domain, with the rest looked up from reference TRBV7-3 and TRBJ1-5, is GAGVSQTPSNKVTEKGKYVELRCDPISGHTALYWYRQSLGQGPEFLIYFQGTGAADDSGLPNDRFFAVRPEGSVSTLKIQRTERGDSAVYLCASSFQGSNQPQHFGDGTRLSIL.

This chain joins TRBV7-9 and TRBJ2-1; D gene ambiguous. The CDR3 runs to 15 residues. Germline V gene sequence: CDR1 SEHNR, CDR2 FQNEAQ (reference sequence). The V and J ends lost 5 bases and 10 bases respectively, with 21 bases between them. This CDR3 is CASSEDMLTSREQFF. CDR3 DNA sequence: TGTGCCAGCAGCGAGGATATGCTTACGTCTCGGGAGCAGTTCTTC.

This clone was seen a single time. The chain joins TRBV27 to TRBJ2-7, with 12 positions matching TRBD1. Germline V gene sequence: CDR1 MNHEY, CDR2 SMNVEV (reference sequence). The CDR3 is 15 residues long. V shed 6 bases, J shed 6 bases, and the junction held 9 bases outside the gene matches. The CDR3 region has the DNA TGTGCCAGCAGCCCCCCGGGACAGGGGGCGTCCGAGCAGTACTTC. Its protein product is CASSPPGQGASEQYF.